This TCR beta chain came from a study of control samples from healthy donors and cancer patients. Between the trimmed V and J ends, which lost 9 bases and 15 bases, there was a span of 15 bases. This CDR3 comprises 10 residues. Germline V CDR1 and CDR2: LGHDT, YNNKEL (reference sequence). Some clones are missing from TCRdb's copy, which holds only in-frame ones; the method was immunoSEQ multiplex PCR. Of roughly 150,000 clones listed, around 86% are singletons. The V and J genes are TRBV3-1 (or the pseudogene TRBV3-2) and TRBJ2-1; D perhaps matches TRBD2 (5 bases). The material sequenced was blood. This receptor was identified in a man aged 30 to 45 in good health. CDR3 in DNA: TGTGCCAGGTTCCGGGGAGTCCCGTTCTTC. Its protein product is CARFRGVPFF.